These T cell receptor beta chains were read from a single sample in a study of blood T cell repertoires in COVID-19. TCRdb's copy holds only in-frame clones and misses some; the assay was immunoSEQ multiplex PCR. The table shows 300,000 to 350,000 clones, with about 85% occurring only once. Source material: peripheral blood. The receptors come from a young man with active or convalescent COVID-19. The CDR3 runs from the conserved cysteine through the conserved F or W. A D gene is named only where the DNA matches it firmly. Only part of the rows carry a size: once, few, many, or a class if the clone is expanded.

d_call clone_size j_call v_call cdr3_aa cdr3_nt
- - TRBJ1-2 TRBV15 CATSRGRGIDYGYTF TGTGCCACCAGCAGAGGTAGAGGGATCGACTATGGCTACACCTTC
- - TRBJ2-7 TRBV10-2 CASSDRQSYEQYF TGCGCCAGCAGTGATCGACAGTCCTACGAGCAGTACTTC
- - TRBJ1-2 TRBV28 CASSPVWAGDGYTF TGTGCCAGCAGTCCCGTGTGGGCCGGTGATGGCTACACCTTC
TRBD2 - TRBJ2-7 TRBV5-1 CASSLGGVAGGVSDEQYF TGCGCCAGCAGCTTGGGGGGAGTAGCGGGAGGCGTGTCGGACGAGCAGTACTTC
TRBD1 - TRBJ1-5 TRBV29-1 CSVGDSRNQPQHF TGCAGCGTGGGGGACAGCCGCAATCAGCCCCAGCATTTT
- - TRBJ2-1 TRBV9 CASSPRVTYNEQFF TGTGCCAGCAGCCCCCGGGTAACCTACAATGAGCAGTTCTTC
TRBD2 once TRBJ2-3 TRBV5-6 CASSFSGGLSF TGTGCCAGCAGCTTTAGCGGGGGTCTATCGTTT
- few TRBJ1-1 TRBV19 CASTPLRGATEAFF TGTGCCAGTACCCCATTACGGGGGGCGACTGAAGCTTTCTTT
- - TRBJ2-1 TRBV20-1 CSASRGGDYNEQFF TGCAGTGCTAGTAGAGGCGGAGACTACAATGAGCAGTTCTTC
- - TRBJ2-3 TRBV4-1 CASSQDLGPDTQYF TGCGCCAGCAGCCAAGATCTGGGCCCAGATACGCAGTATTTT
- few TRBJ1-3 TRBV7-9 CASSPAGFGNTIYF TGTGCCAGCAGCCCTGCGGGGTTCGGAAACACCATATATTTT
TRBD1 - TRBJ2-7 TRBV11-2 CASRAPLNRDRNTYEQYF TGTGCCAGCAGGGCTCCCCTAAACCGGGACAGGAACACCTACGAGCAGTACTTC
- - TRBJ1-2 TRBV6-5 CASSYTTDYGYTF TGTGCCAGCAGTTACACGACAGATTATGGCTACACCTTC
TRBD1 once TRBJ1-1 TRBV19 CASSMRHRGTEAFF TGTGCCAGTAGTATGAGGCACAGGGGCACTGAAGCTTTCTTT
TRBD2 - TRBJ2-7 TRBV4-3 CASSQVFSGGSYEQYF TGCGCCAGCAGCCAAGTTTTCAGCGGGGGGTCCTACGAGCAGTACTTC
- - TRBJ2-3 TRBV5-4 CASGSSLATSTDTQYF TGTGCCAGCGGATCTAGTCTGGCTACCAGCACAGATACGCAGTATTTT
TRBD1 - TRBJ2-1 TRBV7-9 CASSSLLGPPRGLIGEQFF TGTGCCAGCAGCTCACTACTGGGGCCTCCCAGGGGGCTAATAGGTGAGCAGTTCTTC
- - TRBJ2-7 TRBV6-5 CASRRPSDSYEQYF TGTGCCAGCAGACGTCCCAGTGATTCCTACGAGCAGTACTTC
- - TRBJ2-5 TRBV7-2 CASSTPGRGGTQYF TGTGCCAGCAGCACGCCCGGACGAGGGGGGACCCAGTACTTC
- - TRBJ2-7 TRBV18 CASSPPRIYEQYF TGTGCCAGCTCACCACCGAGAATCTACGAGCAGTACTTC
- - TRBJ2-5 TRBV18 CASSPGTSPQETQYF TGTGCCAGCTCACCCGGGACATCCCCCCAGGAGACCCAGTACTTC
TRBD1 - TRBJ2-6 TRBV27 CASTGTGGRIPGANVLTF TGTGCCAGTACCGGGACAGGGGGGCGAATCCCTGGGGCCAACGTCCTGACTTTC
- - TRBJ2-1 TRBV27 CASSLSGGINEQFF TGTGCCAGCAGTTTATCTGGCGGGATCAATGAGCAGTTCTTC
- - TRBJ1-1 TRBV14 CASSQLTGWDTEAFF TGTGCCAGCAGCCAACTTACAGGATGGGACACTGAAGCTTTCTTT
TRBD2 - TRBJ2-5 TRBV5-1 CASSSGTSMVQETQYF TGCGCCAGCAGCTCGGGGACTAGCATGGTCCAAGAGACCCAGTACTTC
- - TRBJ2-1 TRBV3-1/TRBV3-2 CASTSTGHEQFF TGTGCCAGCACCTCTACAGGGCATGAGCAGTTCTTC